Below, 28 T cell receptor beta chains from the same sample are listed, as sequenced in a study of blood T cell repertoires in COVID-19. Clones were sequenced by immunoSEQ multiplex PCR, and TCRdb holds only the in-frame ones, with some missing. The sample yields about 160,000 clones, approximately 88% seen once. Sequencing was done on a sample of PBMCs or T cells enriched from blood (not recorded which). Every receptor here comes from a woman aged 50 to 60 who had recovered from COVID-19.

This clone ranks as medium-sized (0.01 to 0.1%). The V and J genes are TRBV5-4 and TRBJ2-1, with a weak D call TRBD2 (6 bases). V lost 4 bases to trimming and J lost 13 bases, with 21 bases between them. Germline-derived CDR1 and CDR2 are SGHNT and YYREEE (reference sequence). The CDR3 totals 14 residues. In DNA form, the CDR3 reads TGTGCCAGCAGCCTCCATGCCAGCGGGTGGGGCCAGTTCTTC. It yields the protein CASSLHASGWGQFF. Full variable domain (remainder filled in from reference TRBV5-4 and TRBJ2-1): ETGVTQSPTHLIKTRGQQVTLRCSSQSGHNTVSWYQQALGQGPQFIFQYYREEENGRGNFPPRFSGLQFPNYSSELNVNALELDDSALYLCASSLHASGWGQFFGPGTRLTVL.

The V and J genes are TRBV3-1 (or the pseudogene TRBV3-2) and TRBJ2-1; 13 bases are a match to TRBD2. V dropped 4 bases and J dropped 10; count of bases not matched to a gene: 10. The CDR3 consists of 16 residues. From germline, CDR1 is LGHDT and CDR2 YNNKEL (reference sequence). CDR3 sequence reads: CASSPGLAGSSGEQFF. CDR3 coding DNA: TGTGCCAGCAGCCCGGGACTAGCGGGGAGTTCGGGGGAGCAGTTCTTC.

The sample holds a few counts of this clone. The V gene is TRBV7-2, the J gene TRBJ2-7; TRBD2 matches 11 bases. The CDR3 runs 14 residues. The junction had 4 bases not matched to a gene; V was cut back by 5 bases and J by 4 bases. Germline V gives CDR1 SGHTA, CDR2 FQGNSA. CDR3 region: CASSSLAGGYEQYF. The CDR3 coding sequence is TGTGCCAGCAGCAGCCTAGCGGGGGGATACGAGCAGTACTTC.

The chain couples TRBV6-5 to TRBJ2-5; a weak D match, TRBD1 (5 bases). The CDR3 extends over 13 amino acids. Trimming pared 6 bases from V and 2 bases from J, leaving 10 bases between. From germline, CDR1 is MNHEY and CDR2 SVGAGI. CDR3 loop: CASSLTVQETQYF. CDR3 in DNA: TGTGCCAGCAGCCTGACAGTGCAAGAGACCCAGTACTTC.

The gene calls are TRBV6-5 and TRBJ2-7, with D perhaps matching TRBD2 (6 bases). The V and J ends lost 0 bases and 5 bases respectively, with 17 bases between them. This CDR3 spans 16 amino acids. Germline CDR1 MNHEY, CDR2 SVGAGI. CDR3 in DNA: TGTGCCAGCAGTTACTCGATCACGGGGGACCGGGACGAGCAGTACTTC. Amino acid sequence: CASSYSITGDRDEQYF.

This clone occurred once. CDR3 residues: CASSLVGGGTDTQYF. DNA for the CDR3: TGTGCCAGCAGCTTAGTCGGGGGAGGCACAGATACGCAGTATTTT. V and J are TRBV7-9 and TRBJ2-3; D is possibly TRBD2 (6 bases). Germline CDR1 SEHNR, CDR2 FQNEAQ (reference sequence). V lost 1 base to trimming and J lost 1 base, with 9 bases between them. This CDR3 contains 15 residues.

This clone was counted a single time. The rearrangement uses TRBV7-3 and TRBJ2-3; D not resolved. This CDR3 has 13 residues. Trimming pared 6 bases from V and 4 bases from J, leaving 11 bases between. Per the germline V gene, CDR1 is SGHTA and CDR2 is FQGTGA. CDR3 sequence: CASRATPPDTQYF. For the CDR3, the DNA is TGTGCCAGCAGAGCGACCCCCCCAGATACGCAGTATTTT. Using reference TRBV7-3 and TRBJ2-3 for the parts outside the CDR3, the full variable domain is GAGVSQTPSNKVTEKGKYVELRCDPISGHTALYWYRQSLGQGPEFLIYFQGTGAADDSGLPNDRFFAVRPEGSVSTLKIQRTERGDSAVYLCASRATPPDTQYFGPGTRLTVL.

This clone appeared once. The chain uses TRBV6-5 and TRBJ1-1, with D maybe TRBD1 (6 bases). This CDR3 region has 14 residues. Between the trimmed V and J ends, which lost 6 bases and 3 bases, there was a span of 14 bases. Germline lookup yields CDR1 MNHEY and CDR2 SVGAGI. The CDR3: CASSAGDIYTEAFF. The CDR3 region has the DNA TGTGCCAGCAGCGCAGGGGACATATACACTGAAGCTTTCTTT.

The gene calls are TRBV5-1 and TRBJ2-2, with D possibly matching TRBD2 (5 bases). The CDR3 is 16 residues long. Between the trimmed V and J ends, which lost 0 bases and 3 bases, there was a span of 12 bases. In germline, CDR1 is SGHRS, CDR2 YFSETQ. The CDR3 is CASSLALDGDTGELFF. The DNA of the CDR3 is TGCGCCAGCAGCTTGGCCTTAGACGGGGACACCGGGGAGCTGTTTTTT.

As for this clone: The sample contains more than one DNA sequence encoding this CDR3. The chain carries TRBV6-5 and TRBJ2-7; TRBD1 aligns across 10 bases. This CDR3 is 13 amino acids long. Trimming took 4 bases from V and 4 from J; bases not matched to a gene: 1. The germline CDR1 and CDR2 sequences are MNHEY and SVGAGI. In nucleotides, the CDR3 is TGTGCCAGCAGTTGGACAGGGGGGTACGAGCAGTACTTC. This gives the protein CASSWTGGYEQYF.

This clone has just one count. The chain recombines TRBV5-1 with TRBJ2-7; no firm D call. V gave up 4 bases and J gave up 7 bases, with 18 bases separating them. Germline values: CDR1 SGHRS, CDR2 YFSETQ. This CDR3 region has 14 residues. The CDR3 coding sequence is TGCGCCAGCAGCCGAACCCGTTCGATGAGGGAGCAGTACTTC. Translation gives CASSRTRSMREQYF.

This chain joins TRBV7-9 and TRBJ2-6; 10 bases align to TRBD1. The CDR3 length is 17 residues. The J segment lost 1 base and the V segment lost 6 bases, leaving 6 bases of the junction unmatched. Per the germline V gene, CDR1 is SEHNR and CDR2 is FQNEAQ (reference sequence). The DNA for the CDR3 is TGTGCCAGCAGTACCGGGACAGGGGTGTCTGGGGCCAACGTCCTGACTTTC. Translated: CASSTGTGVSGANVLTF.

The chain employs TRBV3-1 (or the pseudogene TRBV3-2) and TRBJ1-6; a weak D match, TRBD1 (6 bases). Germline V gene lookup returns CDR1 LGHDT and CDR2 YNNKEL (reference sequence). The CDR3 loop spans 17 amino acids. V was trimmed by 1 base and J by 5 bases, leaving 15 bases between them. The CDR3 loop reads CASSQGPGQFNNSPLHF. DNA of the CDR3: TGTGCCAGCAGCCAAGGCCCCGGACAGTTCAATAATTCACCCCTCCACTTT.

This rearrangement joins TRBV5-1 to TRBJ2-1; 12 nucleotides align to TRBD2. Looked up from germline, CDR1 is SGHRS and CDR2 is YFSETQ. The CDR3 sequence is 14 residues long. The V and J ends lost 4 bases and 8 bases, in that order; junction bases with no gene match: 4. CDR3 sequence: CASSATSGGDEQFF. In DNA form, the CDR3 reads TGCGCCAGCAGCGCGACTAGCGGGGGAGATGAGCAGTTCTTC.

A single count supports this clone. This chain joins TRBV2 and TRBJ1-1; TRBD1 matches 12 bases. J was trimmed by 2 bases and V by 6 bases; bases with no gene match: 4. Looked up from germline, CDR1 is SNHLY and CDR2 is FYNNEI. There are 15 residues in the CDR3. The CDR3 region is CASREGTGGNTEAFF. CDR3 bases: TGTGCCAGCAGGGAGGGGACAGGGGGCAACACTGAAGCTTTCTTT.

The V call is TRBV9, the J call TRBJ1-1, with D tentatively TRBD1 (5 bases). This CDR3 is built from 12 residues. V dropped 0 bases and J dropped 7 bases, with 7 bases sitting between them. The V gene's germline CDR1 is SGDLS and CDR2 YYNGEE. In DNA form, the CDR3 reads TGTGCCAGCAGCGTAGGGACAAGTGAAGCTTTCTTT. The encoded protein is CASSVGTSEAFF.

The CDR3 spells CASSIVGGMADSPLHF. CDR3 sequence (DNA): TGTGCCAGTAGTATAGTCGGGGGAATGGCTGATTCACCCCTCCACTTT. J is TRBJ1-6 and V is TRBV19; TRBD1 might be the D (5 bases). The CDR3 covers 16 residues. Trimming took 1 base from V and 8 from J, leaving 15 bases between them. Per germline, CDR1 LNHDA and CDR2 SQIVND (reference sequence).

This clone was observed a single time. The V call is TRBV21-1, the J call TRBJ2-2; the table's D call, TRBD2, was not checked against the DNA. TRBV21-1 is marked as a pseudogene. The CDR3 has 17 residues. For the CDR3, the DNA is TGTGCCAGCAGCAAACCCACAGAGGGCTCGGACACCGGGGAGCTGTTTTTT. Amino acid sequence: CASSKPTEGSDTGELFF.

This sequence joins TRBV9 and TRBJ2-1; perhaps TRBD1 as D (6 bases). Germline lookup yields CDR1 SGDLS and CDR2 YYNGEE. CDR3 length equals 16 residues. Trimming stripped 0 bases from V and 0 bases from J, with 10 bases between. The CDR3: CASSVETGLSYNEQFF. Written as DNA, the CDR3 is TGTGCCAGCAGCGTAGAAACAGGGCTCTCCTACAATGAGCAGTTCTTC. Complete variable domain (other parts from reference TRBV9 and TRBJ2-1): DSGVTQTPKHLITATGQRVTLRCSPRSGDLSVYWYQQSLDQGLQFLIQYYNGEERAKGNILERFSAQQFPDLHSELNLSSLELGDSALYFCASSVETGLSYNEQFFGPGTRLTVL.

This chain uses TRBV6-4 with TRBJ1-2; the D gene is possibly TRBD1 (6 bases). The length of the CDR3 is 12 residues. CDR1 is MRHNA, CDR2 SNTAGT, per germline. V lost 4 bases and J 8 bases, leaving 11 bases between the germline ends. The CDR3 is CASSGTVGGYTF. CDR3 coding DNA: TGTGCCAGCAGTGGGACAGTCGGAGGCTACACCTTC.

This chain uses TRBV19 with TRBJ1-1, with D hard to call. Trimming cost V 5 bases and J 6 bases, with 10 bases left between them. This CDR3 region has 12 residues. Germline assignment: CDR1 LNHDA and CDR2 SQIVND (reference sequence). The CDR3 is CASSAEGAEAFF. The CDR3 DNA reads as TGTGCCAGTAGTGCTGAGGGCGCTGAAGCTTTCTTT.

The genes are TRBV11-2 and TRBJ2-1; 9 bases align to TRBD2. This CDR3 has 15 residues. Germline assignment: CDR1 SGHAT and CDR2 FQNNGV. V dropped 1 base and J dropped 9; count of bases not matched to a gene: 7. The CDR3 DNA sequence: TGTGCCAGCAGCTTAGTGCTAGCGGGGACTGGTGAGCAGTTCTTC. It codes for CASSLVLAGTGEQFF.

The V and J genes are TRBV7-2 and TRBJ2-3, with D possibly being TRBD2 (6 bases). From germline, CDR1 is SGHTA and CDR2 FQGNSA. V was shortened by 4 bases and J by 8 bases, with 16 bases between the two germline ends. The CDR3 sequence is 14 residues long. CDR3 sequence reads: CASSSPLARGTQYF. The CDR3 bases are TGTGCCAGCAGCTCTCCACTAGCTCGGGGTACGCAGTATTTT.

The CDR3 nucleotides read TGTGCCAGCTCAAGCCGGACAGGGAGGAACTATGGCTACACCTTC. It codes for CASSSRTGRNYGYTF. The chain is built from TRBV18 and TRBJ1-2, with 8 bases matching TRBD1. Per germline, CDR1 KGHSH and CDR2 LQKENI. J was trimmed by 2 bases and V by 5 bases; bases with no gene match: 7. The CDR3 is made up of 15 amino acids.

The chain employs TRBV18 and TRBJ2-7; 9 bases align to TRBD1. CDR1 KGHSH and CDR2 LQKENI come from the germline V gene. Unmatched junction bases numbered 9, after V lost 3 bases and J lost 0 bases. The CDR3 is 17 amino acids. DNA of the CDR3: TGTGCCAGCTCACCCCCCGGGACAGGGCCCACCTCCTACGAGCAGTACTTC. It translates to CASSPPGTGPTSYEQYF.

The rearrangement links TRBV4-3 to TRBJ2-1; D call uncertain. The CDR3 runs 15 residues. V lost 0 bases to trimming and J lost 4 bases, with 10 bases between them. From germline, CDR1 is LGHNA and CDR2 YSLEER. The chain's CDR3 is CASSQDKTSYNEQFF. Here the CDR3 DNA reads TGCGCCAGCAGCCAAGATAAAACATCGTACAATGAGCAGTTCTTC.

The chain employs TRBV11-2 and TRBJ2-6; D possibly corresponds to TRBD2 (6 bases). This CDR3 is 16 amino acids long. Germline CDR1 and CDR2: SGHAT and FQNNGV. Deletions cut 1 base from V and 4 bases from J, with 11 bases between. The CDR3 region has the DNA TGTGCCAGCAGCTTAGGGAGGGCGCGGGGGGCCAACGTCCTGACTTTC. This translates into CASSLGRARGANVLTF. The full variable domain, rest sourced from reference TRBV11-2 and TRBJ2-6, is EAGVAQSPRYKIIEKRQSVAFWCNPISGHATLYWYQQILGQGPKLLIQFQNNGVVDDSQLPKDRFSAERLKGVDSTLKIQPAKLEDSAVYLCASSLGRARGANVLTFGAGSRLTVL.

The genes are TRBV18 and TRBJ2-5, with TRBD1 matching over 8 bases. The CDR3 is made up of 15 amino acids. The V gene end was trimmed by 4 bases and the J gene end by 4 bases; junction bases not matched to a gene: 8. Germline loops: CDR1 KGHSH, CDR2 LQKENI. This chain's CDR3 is CASSRNRGKGETQYF. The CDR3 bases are TGTGCCAGCTCACGGAACAGGGGGAAGGGAGAGACCCAGTACTTC.